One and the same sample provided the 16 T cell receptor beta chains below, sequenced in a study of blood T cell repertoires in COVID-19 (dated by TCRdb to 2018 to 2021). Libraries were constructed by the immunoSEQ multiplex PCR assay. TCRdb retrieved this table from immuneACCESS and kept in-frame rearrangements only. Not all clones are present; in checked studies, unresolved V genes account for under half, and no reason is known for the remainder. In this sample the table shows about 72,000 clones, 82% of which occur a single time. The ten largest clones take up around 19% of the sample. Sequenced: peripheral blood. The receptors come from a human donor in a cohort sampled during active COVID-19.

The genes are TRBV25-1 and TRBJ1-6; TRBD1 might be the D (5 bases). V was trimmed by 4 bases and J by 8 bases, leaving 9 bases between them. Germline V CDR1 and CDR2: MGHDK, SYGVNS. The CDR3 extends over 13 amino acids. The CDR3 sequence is CASSVSGDSPLHF. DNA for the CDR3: TGTGCCAGCAGTGTCTCGGGGGATTCACCCCTCCACTTT. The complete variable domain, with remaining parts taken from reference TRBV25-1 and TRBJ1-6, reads EADIYQTPRYLVIGTGKKITLECSQTMGHDKMYWYQQDPGMELHLIHYSYGVNSTEKGDLSSESTVSRIRTEHFPLTLESARPSHTSQYLCASSVSGDSPLHFGNGTRLTVT.

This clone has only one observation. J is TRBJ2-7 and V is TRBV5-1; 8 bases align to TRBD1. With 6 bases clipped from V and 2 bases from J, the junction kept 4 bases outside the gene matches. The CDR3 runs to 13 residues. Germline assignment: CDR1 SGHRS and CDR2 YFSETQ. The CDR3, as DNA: TGCGCCAGCACCGAGACAGGGGCCTACGAGCAGTACTTC. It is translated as CASTETGAYEQYF.

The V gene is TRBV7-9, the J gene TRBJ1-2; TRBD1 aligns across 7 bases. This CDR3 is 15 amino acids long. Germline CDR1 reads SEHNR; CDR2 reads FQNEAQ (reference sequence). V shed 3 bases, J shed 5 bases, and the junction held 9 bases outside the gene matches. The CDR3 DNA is TGTGCCAGCAGCTTGGCCGGGACAGAAATATATGGCTACACCTTC. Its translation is CASSLAGTEIYGYTF.

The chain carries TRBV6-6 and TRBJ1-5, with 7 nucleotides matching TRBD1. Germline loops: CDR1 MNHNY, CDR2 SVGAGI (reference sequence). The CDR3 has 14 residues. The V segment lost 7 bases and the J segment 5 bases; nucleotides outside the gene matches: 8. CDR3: CASNTGTEYQPQHF. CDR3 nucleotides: TGTGCCAGCAATACTGGGACAGAGTATCAGCCCCAGCATTTT.

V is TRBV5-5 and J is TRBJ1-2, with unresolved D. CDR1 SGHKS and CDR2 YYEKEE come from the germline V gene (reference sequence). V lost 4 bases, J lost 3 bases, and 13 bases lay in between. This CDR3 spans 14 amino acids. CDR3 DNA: TGTGCCAGCAGCATTCGGGCGGGCGACTATGGCTACACCTTC. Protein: CASSIRAGDYGYTF.

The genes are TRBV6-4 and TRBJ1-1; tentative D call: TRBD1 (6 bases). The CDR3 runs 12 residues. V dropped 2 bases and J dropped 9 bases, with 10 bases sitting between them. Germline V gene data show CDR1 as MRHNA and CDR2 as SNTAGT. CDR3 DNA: TGTGCCAGCAGTGACGGGTGGGGGCAAGCTTTCTTT. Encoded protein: CASSDGWGQAFF.

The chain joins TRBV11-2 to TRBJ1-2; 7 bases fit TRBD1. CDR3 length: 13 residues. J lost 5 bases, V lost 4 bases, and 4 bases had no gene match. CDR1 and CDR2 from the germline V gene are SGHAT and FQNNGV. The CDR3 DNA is TGTGCCAGCAGCTGGGACAGATCTTATGGCTACACCTTC. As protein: CASSWDRSYGYTF. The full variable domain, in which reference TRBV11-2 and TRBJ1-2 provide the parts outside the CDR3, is EAGVAQSPRYKIIEKRQSVAFWCNPISGHATLYWYQQILGQGPKLLIQFQNNGVVDDSQLPKDRFSAERLKGVDSTLKIQPAKLEDSAVYLCASSWDRSYGYTFGSGTRLTVV.

The CDR3 protein is CASSTPGALEQYF. CDR3 sequence (DNA): TGTGCCAGTAGTACCCCAGGGGCCCTCGAGCAGTACTTC. This rearrangement joins TRBV19 to TRBJ2-7; D is possibly TRBD1 (6 bases). This CDR3 contains 13 residues. Germline V CDR1 and CDR2: LNHDA, SQIVND (reference sequence). Trimming cost V 4 bases and J 6 bases, with 13 bases left between them.

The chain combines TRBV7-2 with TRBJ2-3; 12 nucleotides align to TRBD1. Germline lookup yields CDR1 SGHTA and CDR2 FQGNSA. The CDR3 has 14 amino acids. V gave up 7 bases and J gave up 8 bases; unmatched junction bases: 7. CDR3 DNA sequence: TGTGCCAGCACCCCCGGGACAGGGGGCAGTACGCAGTATTTT. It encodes CASTPGTGGSTQYF.

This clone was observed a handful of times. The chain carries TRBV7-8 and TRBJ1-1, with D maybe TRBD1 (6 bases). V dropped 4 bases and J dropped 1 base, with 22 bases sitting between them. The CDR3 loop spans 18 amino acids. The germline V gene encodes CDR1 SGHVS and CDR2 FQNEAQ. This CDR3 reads CASSSERFYRARNTEAFF. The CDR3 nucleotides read TGTGCCAGCAGCTCGGAAAGATTCTACAGGGCGAGGAACACTGAAGCTTTCTTT.

In DNA form, the CDR3 reads TGTGCCAGCAGCCCACGGAGCAATCAGCCCCAGCATTTT. As protein: CASSPRSNQPQHF. The gene calls are TRBV11-1 and TRBJ1-5; no clear D. Deletions cut 5 bases from V and 1 base from J, with 6 bases between. This CDR3 is built from 13 residues. In germline, CDR1 is SGHAT, CDR2 FQDESV (reference sequence).

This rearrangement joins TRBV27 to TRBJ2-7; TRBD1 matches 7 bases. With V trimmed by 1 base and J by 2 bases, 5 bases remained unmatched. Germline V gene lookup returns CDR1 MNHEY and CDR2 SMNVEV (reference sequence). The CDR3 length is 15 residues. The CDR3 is CASSLYLQGPYEQYF. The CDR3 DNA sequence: TGTGCCAGCAGTTTATACCTACAGGGGCCCTACGAGCAGTACTTC.

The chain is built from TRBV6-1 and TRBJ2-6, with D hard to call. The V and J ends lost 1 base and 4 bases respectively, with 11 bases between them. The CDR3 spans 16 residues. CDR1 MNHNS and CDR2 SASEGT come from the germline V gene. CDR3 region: CASSEVWAPGANVLTF. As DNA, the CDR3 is TGTGCCAGCAGTGAAGTATGGGCGCCCGGGGCCAACGTCCTGACTTTC.

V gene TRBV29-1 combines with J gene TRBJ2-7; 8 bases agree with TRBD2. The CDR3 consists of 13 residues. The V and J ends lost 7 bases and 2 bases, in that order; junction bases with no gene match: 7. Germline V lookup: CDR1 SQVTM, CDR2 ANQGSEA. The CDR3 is CSATSGATYEQYF. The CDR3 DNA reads TGCAGCGCCACTAGCGGAGCCACCTACGAGCAGTACTTC.

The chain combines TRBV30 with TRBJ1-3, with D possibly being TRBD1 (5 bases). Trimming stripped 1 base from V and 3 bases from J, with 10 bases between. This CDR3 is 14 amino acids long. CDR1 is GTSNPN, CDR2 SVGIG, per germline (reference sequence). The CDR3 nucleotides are TGTGCCTGGAGTGGGGACTTTTTTGGAAACACCATATATTTT. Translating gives CAWSGDFFGNTIYF.

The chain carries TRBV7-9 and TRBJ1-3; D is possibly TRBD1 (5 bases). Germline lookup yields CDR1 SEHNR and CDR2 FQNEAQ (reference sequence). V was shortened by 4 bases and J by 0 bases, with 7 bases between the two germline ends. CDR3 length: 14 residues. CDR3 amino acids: CASSSTDSGNTIYF. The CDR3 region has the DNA TGTGCCAGCAGCTCGACAGACTCTGGAAACACCATATATTTT.